The 15 T cell receptor beta chains presented below share a single source sample, sequenced in a study of response to subunit inactivated influenza vaccine. TCRdb redid the calling of the RT-PCR reads with MiXCR, one entry per CDR3 protein. The sample records around 650,000 distinct CDR3 sequences, 15% to 19% being singletons. Here the sequenced sample was PBMCs from blood, taken 11 to 12 days after vaccination. The receptor source for this set is a man aged 45-65 years who received an inactivated influenza vaccine.

V usage is TRBV12-3 or TRBV12-4 and J usage is TRBJ1-5; D remains ambiguous. This CDR3 comprises 13 residues. Trimming removed 4 bases from V and 7 bases from J, with 11 bases in between. The CDR3 loop reads CASSYTVGQPQHF. CDR3 bases: TGTGCCAGCAGTTACACCGTTGGCCAGCCCCAGCATTTT.

The CDR3 region is CAISVRGSGDEQFF. As DNA, the CDR3 is TGTGCCATCAGTGTCAGGGGCTCGGGCGATGAGCAGTTCTTC. V gene TRBV10-3 combines with J gene TRBJ2-1, with a weak D call TRBD1 (6 bases). Looked up from germline, CDR1 is ENHRY and CDR2 is SYGVKD. V was shortened by 4 bases and J by 8 bases, with 15 bases between the two germline ends. The CDR3 extends over 14 amino acids.

This clonotype showed up just a few times. This chain uses TRBV6-1 with TRBJ2-7; 7 bases fit TRBD1. Germline CDR1 MNHNS, CDR2 SASEGT. This CDR3 is built from 13 residues. Unmatched junction bases numbered 6, after V lost 8 bases and J lost 2 bases. CDR3: CASEGAATYEQYF. Written as DNA, the CDR3 is TGTGCCAGCGAGGGGGCGGCCACCTACGAGCAGTACTTC.

As for this clonotype: A clone one base away is much larger, so this may be a read error. J is TRBJ2-3 and V is TRBV20-1, with 7 nucleotides matching TRBD1. Looked up from germline, CDR1 is DFQATT and CDR2 is SNEGSKA (reference sequence). The CDR3 runs to 14 residues. The CDR3 loop is CIAIGTAEPDTQYF. The CDR3 DNA sequence: TGCATTGCGATCGGGACAGCCGAGCCAGATACGCAGTATTTT.

This clonotype was picked up many times. The rearrangement links TRBV6-5 to TRBJ2-3, with 8 positions matching TRBD1. Germline-derived CDR1 and CDR2 are MNHEY and SVGAGI. This CDR3 is 15 amino acids long. V trimming: 4 bases; J trimming: 7 bases; junction bases outside the gene matches: 10. The CDR3 nucleotides read TGTGCCAGCAGTTCCGCGGACAGGGCGTGGAATACGCAGTATTTT. Translating it yields CASSSADRAWNTQYF.

This clonotype was found once. DNA of the CDR3: TGTGCCAGCAGACCCCCTGTCGAGAAAACCTACGAGCAGTACTTC. It yields the protein CASRPPVEKTYEQYF. The V gene is TRBV28, the J gene TRBJ2-7; D gene uncertain. This CDR3 has 15 residues. The germline V gene encodes CDR1 MDHEN and CDR2 SYDVKM. With 6 bases removed from V and 2 bases from J, the gap between germline ends came to 17 bases.

This clonotype was found many times. The chain carries TRBV27 and TRBJ2-1; 7 positions match TRBD2. There are 14 residues in the CDR3. The germline gives CDR1 MNHEY, CDR2 SMNVEV (reference sequence). V lost 4 bases to trimming and J lost 3 bases; unmatched junction nucleotides: 3. DNA of the CDR3: TGTGCCAGCAGTTCGGGAGGTGTCTACAATGAGCAGTTCTTC. Translation: CASSSGGVYNEQFF.

This clonotype has at least ten counts. V is TRBV29-1 and J is TRBJ2-1; D gene uncertain. The CDR3 consists of 12 residues. Germline V gene data show CDR1 as SQVTM and CDR2 as ANQGSEA. Trimming took 3 bases from V and 6 from J, leaving 9 bases between them. In DNA form, the CDR3 reads TGCAGCGTTGAGTCCACTATCAATGAGCAGTTCTTC. Translated: CSVESTINEQFF.

This rearrangement joins TRBV5-1 to TRBJ2-7; maybe TRBD1 (5 bases). The CDR3 has 15 residues. Trimming pared 0 bases from V and 2 bases from J, leaving 12 bases between. The V gene's germline CDR1 is SGHRS and CDR2 YFSETQ. For the CDR3, the DNA is TGCGCCAGCAGCTTGGCCTCAGCCAGGGCCTACGAGCAGTACTTC. Translated: CASSLASARAYEQYF.

This clonotype was observed a handful of times. The chain carries TRBV2 and TRBJ2-7, with D perhaps TRBD2 (6 bases). V was pared by 6 bases and J by 7 bases, with 19 bases between. The CDR3 spans 14 residues. The V gene's germline CDR1 is SNHLY and CDR2 FYNNEI. Here the CDR3 DNA reads TGTGCCAGCAGACCCGGGACTGCTGTTTTTGAGCAGTACTTC. This codes for CASRPGTAVFEQYF.

V and J are TRBV29-1 and TRBJ2-1, with 7 bases lining up with TRBD2. The CDR3 is 14 residues long. Per the germline V gene, CDR1 is SQVTM and CDR2 is ANQGSEA. V shed 5 bases and J 1 base; nucleotides not matched to a gene: 5. As DNA, the CDR3 is TGCAGCGTTCGGGAGGTCGCTTCCTACAATGAGCAGTTCTTC. Amino acid sequence: CSVREVASYNEQFF.

This clonotype has more than one count but fewer than ten. CDR3 in DNA: TGTGCCAGCAGTTCCGGGATCCAAGAGACCCAGTACTTC. Translated, it gives CASSSGIQETQYF. V and J are TRBV6-6 and TRBJ2-5, with D maybe TRBD2 (5 bases). The CDR3 contains 13 residues. Trimming took off 4 bases at V and 1 base at J, with 7 bases between the two ends. Germline V gene sequence: CDR1 MNHNY, CDR2 SVGAGI (reference sequence).

The chain joins TRBV4-3 to TRBJ1-4; TRBD1 is a possible D gene (5 bases). Trimming took 0 bases from V and 5 from J, leaving 13 bases between them. Germline V CDR1 and CDR2: LGHNA, YSLEER. CDR3 length: 16 amino acids. The CDR3 here is CASSQDRPGRNEKLFF. The CDR3 DNA reads as TGCGCCAGCAGCCAAGATCGCCCAGGGCGGAATGAAAAACTGTTTTTT.

Many counts were recorded for this clonotype. J is TRBJ2-6 and V is TRBV5-1; D remains ambiguous. This CDR3 is 15 amino acids long. V was shortened by 1 base and J by 2 bases, with 7 bases between the two germline ends. Germline-derived CDR1 and CDR2 are SGHRS and YFSETQ. The CDR3 DNA is TGCGCCAGCAGCTTGTATGTAGCTGGGGCCAACGTCCTGACTTTC. Protein: CASSLYVAGANVLTF.

The gene calls are TRBV7-2 and TRBJ2-7, with TRBD2 matching 10 bases. Per the germline V gene, CDR1 is SGHTA and CDR2 is FQGNSA. The CDR3 consists of 15 residues. J was trimmed by 2 bases and V by 5 bases; bases with no gene match: 6. The CDR3 nucleotides read TGTGCCAGCAGCGCAAGGACTAGCGGACCCTACGAGCAGTACTTC. The encoded protein is CASSARTSGPYEQYF.